A single sample is the source of the 3 T cell receptor beta chains below, sequenced in a study of tumor-infiltrating lymphocytes in oesophageal squamous cell carcinoma. A single record per CDR3 protein comes from TCRdb applying MiXCR to the PCR reads. The sample has about 21,000 distinct CDR3 sequences, approximately 40% seen once. The specimen was normal esophageal tissue next to the tumor. The receptor source for this set is a male donor with esophageal squamous cell carcinoma.

Concerning this clonotype itself: The CDR3 end shows no conserved phenylalanine or tryptophan, and so a read error is likely. Because the CDR3's place on the DNA is in doubt, the DNA is left out and the CDR3 is given as listed by TCRdb. This chain connects TRBV12-3 or TRBV12-4 to TRBJ1-1. The CDR3 spans 15 amino acids, including both terminal residues. CDR3 protein: CASSLASMETQYFGP.

This rearrangement joins TRBV7-3 to TRBJ2-4; 8 bases fit TRBD2. The J call may not be correct, given that the DNA end is closer to TRBJ2-1. The V gene's germline CDR1 is SGHTA and CDR2 FQGTGA. CDR3 length: 15 amino acids. For the CDR3, the DNA is TGTGCCAGCAGCTTAGAGGAGCGGGAGTACAATGAGCAGTTCTTC. Translation: CASSLEEREYNEQFF.

There are a few counts of this clonotype. The rearrangement joins TRBV7-9 to TRBJ1-1, with a tentative D call TRBD1 (6 bases). CDR3 length equals 16 residues. With 6 bases removed from V and 5 bases from J, the gap between germline ends came to 22 bases. The V gene's germline CDR1 is SEHNR and CDR2 FQNEAQ (reference sequence). In nucleotides, the CDR3 is TGTGCCAGCAGGGGGAGGGGGTCCAGGGTAGATACTGAAGCTTTCTTT. Protein: CASRGRGSRVDTEAFF.